Below are 14 T cell receptor beta chains sequenced from a single sample in a study of blood T cells in healthy people across ages. With a J-beta primer mix and a sample-barcoded 5' primer, a second PCR ran 7 to 11 cycles. In TCRdb, the 5' RACE reads were re-called with MiXCR into one record per CDR3 protein. The sample lists approximately 880,000 distinct CDR3 sequences, roughly 50% occurring once. The sample consisted of blood. The receptors derive from a man under 40 in good health.

This clonotype was seen more than once but under ten times. V gene TRBV12-3 or TRBV12-4 combines with J gene TRBJ1-1, with D possibly TRBD1 on 5 matching bases. The V end lost 2 bases, the J end lost 1 base, and 8 bases lay between the germline ends. This CDR3 region has 14 residues. The CDR3 sequence is CASSLQGPNTEAFF. In DNA form, the CDR3 reads TGTGCCAGCAGTTTACAGGGCCCGAACACTGAAGCTTTCTTT.

The V gene is TRBV27, the J gene TRBJ2-5; D possibly corresponds to TRBD2 (6 bases). CDR1 and CDR2 (germline): MNHEY, SMNVEV (reference sequence). CDR3 length equals 13 residues. Deletions cut 2 bases from V and 10 bases from J, with 14 bases between. The CDR3 here is CASSLPGTGSQYF. DNA of the CDR3: TGTGCCAGCAGTTTACCCGGGACCGGGAGCCAGTACTTC.

The genes are TRBV4-3 and TRBJ1-1; the D gene is possibly TRBD1 (6 bases). Germline V gene lookup returns CDR1 LGHNA and CDR2 YSLEER. The V end lost 1 base, the J end lost 1 base, and 13 bases lay between the germline ends. CDR3 length equals 16 residues. The CDR3 DNA sequence: TGCGCCAGCAGCCAAGGGGCAGGGGCGACGAACACTGAAGCTTTCTTT. Translation: CASSQGAGATNTEAFF.

J is TRBJ2-3 and V is TRBV5-6; 14 nucleotides line up with TRBD2. The CDR3 extends over 15 amino acids. The trim removed 10 bases at V and 2 bases at J, leaving 6 bases unmatched. Germline loops: CDR1 SGHDT, CDR2 YYEEEE. In nucleotides, the CDR3 is TGTGCCGGCATGACTAGCGGGAGGGACACAGATACGCAGTATTTT. As protein: CAGMTSGRDTDTQYF.

J is TRBJ1-5 and V is TRBV7-8, with D possibly matching TRBD1 (5 bases). This CDR3 is built from 15 residues. Trimming cost V 3 bases and J 7 bases, with 16 bases left between them. Germline CDR1 and CDR2: SGHVS and FQNEAQ. The chain's CDR3 is CASSFLGQGGQPQHF. The DNA for the CDR3 is TGTGCCAGCAGCTTTTTGGGCCAGGGAGGCCAGCCCCAGCATTTT. The full variable domain, completed using reference TRBV7-8 and TRBJ1-5, is GAGVSQSPRYKVAKRGQDVALRCDPISGHVSLFWYQQALGQGPEFLTYFQNEAQLDKSGLPSDRFFAERPEGSVSTLKIQRTQQEDSAVYLCASSFLGQGGQPQHFGDGTRLSIL.

This clonotype was seen only a few times. This chain connects TRBV6-2 or TRBV6-3 to TRBJ2-5; D possibly corresponds to TRBD2 (7 bases). CDR1 is MNHEY, CDR2 SVGEGT, per germline. The CDR3 consists of 14 residues. Trimming removed 6 bases at V and 2 bases at J, with 13 bases between. CDR3 loop: CASRPAGAQETQYF. CDR3 bases: TGTGCCAGCAGACCGGCGGGGGCACAAGAGACCCAGTACTTC.

At least ten counts were recorded for this clonotype. Possible read error: a much larger clone is one base away. V usage is TRBV7-2 and J usage is TRBJ2-1; D possibly matches TRBD1 or TRBD2 (5 bases each). The end of the DNA fits TRBJ2-7 better, so the J call may be wrong. CDR3 length: 15 residues. The germline V gene encodes CDR1 SGHTA and CDR2 FQGNSA. For the CDR3, the DNA is TGTGCCAGCAGCAACACCGGGACCACCTACAATGAGCAGTACTTC. This sequence encodes CASSNTGTTYNEQYF.

The V gene is TRBV12-3 or TRBV12-4, the J gene TRBJ1-1, with D hard to call. The V end lost 5 bases, the J end lost 3 bases, and 16 bases lay between the germline ends. CDR3 length: 15 residues. Here the CDR3 DNA reads TGTGCCAGCAGTCGCCTCCTGGGCGGGGACACTGAAGCTTTCTTT. Translation gives CASSRLLGGDTEAFF.

Remarks on this clonotype: It may be a read error: a sequence one base away is much more abundant. This chain links TRBV6-5 with TRBJ1-5, with TRBD1 matching 8 bases. In germline, CDR1 is MNHEY, CDR2 SVGAGI. The CDR3 is 14 residues long. In DNA form, the CDR3 reads TGTGTCAGCAGTTCGGACAGGGCTAATCAGCCCCAGCATTTT. Protein sequence: CVSSSDRANQPQHF.

The gene calls are TRBV7-9 and TRBJ1-1, with unresolved D. V was pared by 0 bases and J by 4 bases, with 9 bases between. The CDR3 consists of 14 residues. In germline, CDR1 is SEHNR, CDR2 FQNEAQ (reference sequence). The DNA of the CDR3 is TGTGCCAGCAGCTTAGCGGAGGGAAGCACTGAAGCTTTCTTT. It specifies CASSLAEGSTEAFF.

V is TRBV20-1 and J is TRBJ2-1; D is unresolved. The length of the CDR3 is 14 residues. V was clipped by 6 bases and J by 4 bases, with 16 bases between them. Looked up from germline, CDR1 is DFQATT and CDR2 is SNEGSKA (reference sequence). The CDR3 spells CSAVPSWGYNEQFF. As DNA, the CDR3 is TGCAGTGCCGTCCCCTCCTGGGGTTACAATGAGCAGTTCTTC.

The chain recombines TRBV20-1 with TRBJ2-7, with D maybe TRBD2 (6 bases). The CDR3 runs to 17 residues. Trimming took off 0 bases at V and 3 bases at J, with 21 bases between the two ends. Germline V lookup: CDR1 DFQATT, CDR2 SNEGSKA (reference sequence). The CDR3 protein is CSARDGAYGLNRYEQYF. Here the CDR3 DNA reads TGCAGTGCTAGAGATGGGGCGTACGGACTAAACCGCTACGAGCAGTACTTC.

This sequence joins TRBV20-1 and TRBJ2-1, with 15 nucleotides matching TRBD2. The germline CDR1 and CDR2 sequences are DFQATT and SNEGSKA (reference sequence). V lost 3 bases, J lost 7 bases, and 7 bases stayed unmatched. This CDR3 spans 16 amino acids. The CDR3 loop is CSASRTSGGDGNEQFF. CDR3 sequence (DNA): TGCAGTGCTAGTCGGACTAGCGGGGGGGACGGGAATGAGCAGTTCTTC.

The table lists this clonotype with a few counts. The rearrangement links TRBV6-1 to TRBJ2-3; D is unresolved. V was cut by 0 bases and J by 0 bases, with 16 bases left in between. The CDR3 is 18 amino acids. Germline CDR1 and CDR2: MNHNS and SASEGT. The CDR3 DNA sequence: TGTGCCAGCAGTGAAGCCAGACTGAGCCCCGTTAGCACAGATACGCAGTATTTT. Its translation is CASSEARLSPVSTDTQYF.